This TCR beta chain was found in a study of blood T cell repertoires in COVID-19. The table came from immunoSEQ multiplex PCR; TCRdb's copy has only in-frame clones and leaves some out. Of about 400,000 clones in the sample, around 90% were seen once. This clone was recorded once. Germline values: CDR1 SQVTM, CDR2 ANQGSEA. This CDR3 spans 15 amino acids. V was pared by 6 bases and J by 6 bases, with 13 bases of the junction left unmatched. The receptor was derived from a woman aged 40 to 50 with acute COVID-19. The source material was PBMCs or T cells enriched from blood (not recorded which). The V call is TRBV29-1, the J call TRBJ2-4; TRBD2 matches 8 bases. This chain's CDR3 is CSVQETPGGGNIQYF. The CDR3 nucleotides read TGCAGCGTCCAGGAGACTCCCGGGGGGGGAAACATTCAGTACTTC.